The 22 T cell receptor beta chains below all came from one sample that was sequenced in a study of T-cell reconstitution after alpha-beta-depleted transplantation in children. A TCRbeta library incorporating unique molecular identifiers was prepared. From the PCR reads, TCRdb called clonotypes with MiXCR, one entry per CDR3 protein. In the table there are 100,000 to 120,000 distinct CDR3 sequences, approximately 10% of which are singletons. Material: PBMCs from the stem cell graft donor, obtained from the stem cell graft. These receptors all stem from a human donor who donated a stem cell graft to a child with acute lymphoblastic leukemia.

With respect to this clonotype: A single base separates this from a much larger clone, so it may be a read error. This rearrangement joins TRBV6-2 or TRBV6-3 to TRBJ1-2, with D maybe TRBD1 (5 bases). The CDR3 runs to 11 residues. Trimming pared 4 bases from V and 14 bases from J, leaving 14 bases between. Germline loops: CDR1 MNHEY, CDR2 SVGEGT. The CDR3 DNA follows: TGTGCCAGCAGTTCGGTACCGGGGCGTACCTTC. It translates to CASSSVPGRTF.

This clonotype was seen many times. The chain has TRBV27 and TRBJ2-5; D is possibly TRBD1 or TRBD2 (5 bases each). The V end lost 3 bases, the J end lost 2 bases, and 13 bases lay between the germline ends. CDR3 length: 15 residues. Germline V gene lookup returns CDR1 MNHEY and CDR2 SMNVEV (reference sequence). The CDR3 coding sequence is TGTGCCAGCAGTTTCGAGGGGCACCCACAAGAGACCCAGTACTTC. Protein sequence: CASSFEGHPQETQYF.

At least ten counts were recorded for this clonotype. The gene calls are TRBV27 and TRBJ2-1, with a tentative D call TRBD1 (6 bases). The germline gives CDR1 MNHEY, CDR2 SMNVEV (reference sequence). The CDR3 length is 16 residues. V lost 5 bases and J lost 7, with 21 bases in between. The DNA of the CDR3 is TGTGCCAGCAGTCCACCCCCGTACAGGGATCGGAATGAGCAGTTCTTC. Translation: CASSPPPYRDRNEQFF.

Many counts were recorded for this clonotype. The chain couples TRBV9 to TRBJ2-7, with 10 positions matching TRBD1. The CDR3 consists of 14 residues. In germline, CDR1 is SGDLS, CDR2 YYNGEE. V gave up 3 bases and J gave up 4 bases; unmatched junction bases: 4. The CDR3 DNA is TGTGCCAGCAGCGCGAGACAGGGGGCGTACGAGCAGTACTTC. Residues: CASSARQGAYEQYF. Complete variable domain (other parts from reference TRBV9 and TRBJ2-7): DSGVTQTPKHLITATGQRVTLRCSPRSGDLSVYWYQQSLDQGLQFLIQYYNGEERAKGNILERFSAQQFPDLHSELNLSSLELGDSALYFCASSARQGAYEQYFGPGTRLTVT.

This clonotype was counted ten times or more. DNA of the CDR3: TGTGCCAGCAGTGCCTGGGACGGGGAAAATCAAAAACTGTTTTTT. As protein: CASSAWDGENQKLFF. The chain couples TRBV6-1 to TRBJ1-4, with D possibly matching TRBD1 (5 bases). This CDR3 is built from 15 residues. Between the trimmed V and J ends, which lost 4 bases and 9 bases, there was a span of 18 bases. Germline CDR1 is MNHNS and CDR2 is SASEGT.

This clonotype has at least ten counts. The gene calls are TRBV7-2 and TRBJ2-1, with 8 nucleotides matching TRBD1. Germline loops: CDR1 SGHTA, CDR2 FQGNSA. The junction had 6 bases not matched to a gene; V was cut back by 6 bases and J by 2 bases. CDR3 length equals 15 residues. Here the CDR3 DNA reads TGTGCCAGCAGTTTCGGACAGGGAACCTACAATGAGCAGTTCTTC. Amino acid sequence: CASSFGQGTYNEQFF. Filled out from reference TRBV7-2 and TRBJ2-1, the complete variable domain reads GAGVSQSPSNKVTEKGKDVELRCDPISGHTALYWYRQSLGQGLEFLIYFQGNSAPDKSGLPSDRFSAERTGGSVSTLTIQRTQQEDSAVYLCASSFGQGTYNEQFFGPGTRLTVL.

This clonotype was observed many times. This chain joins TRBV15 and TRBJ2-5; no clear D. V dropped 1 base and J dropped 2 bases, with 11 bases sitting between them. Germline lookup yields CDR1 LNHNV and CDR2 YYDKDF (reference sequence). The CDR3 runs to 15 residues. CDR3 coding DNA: TGTGCCACCAGCAGAGCGATTTTGAATCAAGAGACCCAGTACTTC. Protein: CATSRAILNQETQYF.

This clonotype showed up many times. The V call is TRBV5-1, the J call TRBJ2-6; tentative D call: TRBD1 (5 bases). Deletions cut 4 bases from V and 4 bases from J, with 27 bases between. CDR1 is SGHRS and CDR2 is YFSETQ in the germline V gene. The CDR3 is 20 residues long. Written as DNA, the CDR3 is TGCGCCAGCAGCAGCTTCGGAATAAGTTTAGGGGCTCCCGGGGCCAACGTCCTGACTTTC. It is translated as CASSSFGISLGAPGANVLTF.

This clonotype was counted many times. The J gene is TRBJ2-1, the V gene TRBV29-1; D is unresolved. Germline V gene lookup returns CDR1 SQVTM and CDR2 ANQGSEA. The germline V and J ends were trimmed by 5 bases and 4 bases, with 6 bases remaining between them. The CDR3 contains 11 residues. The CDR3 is CSVLWYNEQFF. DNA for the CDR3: TGCAGCGTTTTATGGTACAATGAGCAGTTCTTC.

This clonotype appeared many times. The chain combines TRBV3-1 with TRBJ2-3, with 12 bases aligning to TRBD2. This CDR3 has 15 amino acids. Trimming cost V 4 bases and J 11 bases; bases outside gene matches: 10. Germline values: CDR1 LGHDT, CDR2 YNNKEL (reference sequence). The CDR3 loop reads CASSPFRTSGVVQYF. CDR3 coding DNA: TGTGCCAGCAGCCCCTTTCGGACTAGCGGGGTTGTGCAGTATTTT.

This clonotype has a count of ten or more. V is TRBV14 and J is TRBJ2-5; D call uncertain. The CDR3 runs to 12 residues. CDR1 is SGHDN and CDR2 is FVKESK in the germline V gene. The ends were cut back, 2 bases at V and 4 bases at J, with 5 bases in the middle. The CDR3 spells CASSQLGETQYF. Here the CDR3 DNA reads TGTGCCAGCAGCCAACTCGGAGAGACCCAGTACTTC.

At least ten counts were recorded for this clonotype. The CDR3 reads CSARDRTTYEQYF. The CDR3 coding sequence is TGCAGTGCTAGGGACAGGACTACCTACGAGCAGTACTTC. The rearrangement joins TRBV20-1 to TRBJ2-7, with D perhaps matching TRBD1 (7 bases). V was cut by 3 bases and J by 2 bases, with 11 bases left in between. CDR1 and CDR2 (germline): DFQATT, SNEGSKA (reference sequence). This CDR3 comprises 13 residues.

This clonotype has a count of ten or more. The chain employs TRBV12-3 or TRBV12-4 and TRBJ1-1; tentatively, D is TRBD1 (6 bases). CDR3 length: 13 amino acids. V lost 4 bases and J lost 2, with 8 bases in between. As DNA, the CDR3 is TGTGCCAGCAGTTCAGGGGTCAACACTGAAGCTTTCTTT. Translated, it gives CASSSGVNTEAFF.

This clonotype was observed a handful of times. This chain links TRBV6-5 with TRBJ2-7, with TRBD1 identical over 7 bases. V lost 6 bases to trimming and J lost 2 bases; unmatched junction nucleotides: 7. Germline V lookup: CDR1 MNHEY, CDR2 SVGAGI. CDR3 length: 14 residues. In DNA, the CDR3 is TGTGCCAGCAGCCCCGACAGGGCTACCTACGAGCAGTACTTC. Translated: CASSPDRATYEQYF.

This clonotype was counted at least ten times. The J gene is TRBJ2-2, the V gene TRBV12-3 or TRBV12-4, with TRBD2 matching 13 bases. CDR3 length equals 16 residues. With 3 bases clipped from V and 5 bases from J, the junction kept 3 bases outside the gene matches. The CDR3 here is CASSFGLAGETGELFF. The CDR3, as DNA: TGTGCCAGCAGTTTTGGACTAGCGGGGGAAACCGGGGAGCTGTTTTTT.

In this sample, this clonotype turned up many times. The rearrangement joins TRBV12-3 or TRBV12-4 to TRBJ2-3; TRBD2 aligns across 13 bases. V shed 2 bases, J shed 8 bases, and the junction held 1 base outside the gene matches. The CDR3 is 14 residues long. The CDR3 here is CASSLRTSGGTQYF. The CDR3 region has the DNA TGTGCCAGCAGTTTAAGGACTAGCGGGGGTACGCAGTATTTT.

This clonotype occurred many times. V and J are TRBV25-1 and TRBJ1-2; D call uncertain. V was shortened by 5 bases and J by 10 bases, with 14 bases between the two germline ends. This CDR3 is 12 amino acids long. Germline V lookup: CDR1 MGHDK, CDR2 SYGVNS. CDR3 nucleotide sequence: TGTGCCAGCAGTCTCGGATATGTAGACTACACCTTC. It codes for CASSLGYVDYTF.

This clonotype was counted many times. The CDR3 sequence is CAISGDRGFSSSGANVLTF. CDR3 in DNA: TGTGCCATCAGTGGGGACAGGGGATTCTCTTCCTCTGGGGCCAACGTCCTGACTTTC. V gene TRBV10-3 combines with J gene TRBJ2-6, with TRBD1 matching 10 bases. Per the germline V gene, CDR1 is ENHRY and CDR2 is SYGVKD. The V segment lost 4 bases and the J segment 0 bases; nucleotides outside the gene matches: 9. The CDR3 is 19 residues long.

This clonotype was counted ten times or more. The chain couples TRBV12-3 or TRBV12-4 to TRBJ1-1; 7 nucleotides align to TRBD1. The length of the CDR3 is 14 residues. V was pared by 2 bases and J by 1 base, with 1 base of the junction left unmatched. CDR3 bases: TGTGCCAGCAGTTTACGACAGGGGAACACTGAAGCTTTCTTT. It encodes CASSLRQGNTEAFF.

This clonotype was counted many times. In DNA, the CDR3 is TGCGCCAGCAGCCCCCCTGGGGATTCCTACAATGAGCAGTTCTTC. Amino acid sequence: CASSPPGDSYNEQFF. J is TRBJ2-1 and V is TRBV5-1; no definite D call. The germline gives CDR1 SGHRS, CDR2 YFSETQ. This CDR3 has 15 residues. Trimming removed 4 bases at V and 1 base at J, with 12 bases between.

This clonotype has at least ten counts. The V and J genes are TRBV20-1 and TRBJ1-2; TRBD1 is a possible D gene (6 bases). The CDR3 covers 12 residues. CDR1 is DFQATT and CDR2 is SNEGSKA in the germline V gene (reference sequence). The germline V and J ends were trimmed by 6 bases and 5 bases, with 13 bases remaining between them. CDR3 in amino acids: CSAIRDTYGYTF. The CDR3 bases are TGCAGTGCCATCCGGGACACATATGGCTACACCTTC.

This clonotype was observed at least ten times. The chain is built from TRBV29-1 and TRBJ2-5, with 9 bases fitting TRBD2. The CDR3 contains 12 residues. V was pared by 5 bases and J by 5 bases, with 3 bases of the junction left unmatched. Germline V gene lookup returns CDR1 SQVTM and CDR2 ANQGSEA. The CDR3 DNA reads TGCAGCGTTAACAGCGGGAGGGAGACCCAGTACTTC. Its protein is CSVNSGRETQYF.